This T cell receptor beta chain is drawn from a study of T cell responses to AZD1222 COVID-19 vaccine. Measured with immunoSEQ multiplex PCR; TCRdb has only the in-frame clones, and not every one. The sample holds about 140,000 clones; roughly 89% are singletons and the top ten take around 1.5%. Germline CDR1 SGHKS, CDR2 YYEKEE (reference sequence). V lost 1 base, J lost 2 bases, and 10 bases lay in between. The CDR3 length is 15 residues. The sample consisted of peripheral blood, taken 28 days after the second AZD1222 dose. This chain uses TRBV5-5 with TRBJ2-1; D is ambiguous. This sequence was found in an adult who received the AZD1222 COVID-19 vaccine. The CDR3, as DNA: TGTGCCAGCAGCTTGCTCAGCCCCGCCTACAATGAGCAGTTCTTC. Its translation is CASSLLSPAYNEQFF.